This T cell receptor beta chain was sequenced for a study of early T cells in non-severe SARS-CoV-2 infection. This clonotype has only a few counts. TCRdb redid the calling of the 5' RACE reads with MiXCR, one entry per CDR3 protein. The data show tens of thousands of distinct CDR3 sequences, around 6% seen once. Per germline, CDR1 MNHEY and CDR2 SVGEGT. This CDR3 has 13 residues. The ends were cut back, 7 bases at V and 6 bases at J, with 16 bases in the middle. The clonotype originates from an adult who was a healthcare worker with PCR-confirmed SARS-CoV-2 infection or an uninfected control (not recorded which). The chain employs TRBV6-2 or TRBV6-3 and TRBJ2-7; D is undetermined. The sequenced sample consisted of whole blood. Here the CDR3 reads CASTNTWKGEQYF. CDR3 DNA: TGTGCCAGCACCAACACCTGGAAGGGCGAGCAGTACTTC.